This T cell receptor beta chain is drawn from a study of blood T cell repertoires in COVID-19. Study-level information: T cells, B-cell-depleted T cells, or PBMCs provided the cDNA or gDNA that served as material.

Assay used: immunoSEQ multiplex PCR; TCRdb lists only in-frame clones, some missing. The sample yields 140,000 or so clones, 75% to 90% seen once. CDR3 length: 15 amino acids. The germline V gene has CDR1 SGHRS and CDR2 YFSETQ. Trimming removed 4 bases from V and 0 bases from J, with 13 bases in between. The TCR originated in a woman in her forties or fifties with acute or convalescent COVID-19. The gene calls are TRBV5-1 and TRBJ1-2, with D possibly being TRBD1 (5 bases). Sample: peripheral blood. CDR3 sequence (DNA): TGCGCCAGCAGCCCGTCAGGGTTAGCTAACTATGGCTACACCTTC. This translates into CASSPSGLANYGYTF.